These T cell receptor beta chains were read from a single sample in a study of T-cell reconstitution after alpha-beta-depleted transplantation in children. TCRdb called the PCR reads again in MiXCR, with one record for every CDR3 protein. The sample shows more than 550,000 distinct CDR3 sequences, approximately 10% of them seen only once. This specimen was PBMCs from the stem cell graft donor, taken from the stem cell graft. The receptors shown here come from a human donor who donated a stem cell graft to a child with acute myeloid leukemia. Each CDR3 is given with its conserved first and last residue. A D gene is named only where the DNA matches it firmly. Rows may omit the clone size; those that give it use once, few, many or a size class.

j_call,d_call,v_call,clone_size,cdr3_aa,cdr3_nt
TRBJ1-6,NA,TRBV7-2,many,CASSLFGGASPLHF,TGTGCCAGCAGCTTATTCGGGGGCGCTTCACCCCTCCACTTT
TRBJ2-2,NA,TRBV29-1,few,CSVEGRSRGPNTGELFF,TGCAGCGTTGAAGGGCGGTCCAGGGGACCGAACACCGGGGAGCTGTTTTTT
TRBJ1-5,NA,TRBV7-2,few,CASSFQPRDQPQHF,TGTGCCAGCAGCTTTCAGCCGCGTGATCAGCCCCAGCATTTT
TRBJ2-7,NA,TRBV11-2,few,CASSLAGITYEQYF,TGTGCCAGCAGCTTAGCGGGAATCACCTACGAGCAGTACTTC
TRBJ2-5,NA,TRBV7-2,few,CASSRAGPPKETQYF,TGTGCCAGCAGCCGCGCTGGCCCTCCCAAAGAGACCCAGTACTTC
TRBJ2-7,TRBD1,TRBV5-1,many,CASRLPGQGYEQYF,TGCGCCAGCCGTCTACCGGGACAGGGATACGAGCAGTACTTC
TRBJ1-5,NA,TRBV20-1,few,CSSNSGSSNSNQPQHF,TGCAGTTCTAATTCAGGTAGCTCTAATAGCAATCAGCCCCAGCATTTT
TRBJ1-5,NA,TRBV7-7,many,CASSRDRNQPQHF,TGTGCTAGCAGCAGAGACAGGAATCAGCCCCAGCATTTT
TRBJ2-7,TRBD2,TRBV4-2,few,CASSQVGAGGPREGEQYF,TGTGCCAGCAGCCAAGTCGGAGCGGGAGGGCCGCGGGAGGGCGAGCAGTACTTC
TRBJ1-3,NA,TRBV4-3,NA,CASSQGRLGVGNTIYF,TGCGCCAGCAGCCAAGGTCGTCTGGGAGTTGGAAACACCATATATTTT
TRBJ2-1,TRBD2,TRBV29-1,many,CSAEGLAVSLNF,TGCAGCGCAGAGGGACTAGCAGTCTCCCTTAACTTC
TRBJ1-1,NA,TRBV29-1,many,CSGREMNTEAFF,TGCAGCGGACGAGAAATGAACACTGAAGCTTTCTTT
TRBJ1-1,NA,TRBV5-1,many,CASSFGVGGMNTEAFF,TGCGCCAGCAGCTTTGGCGTGGGAGGTATGAACACTGAAGCTTTCTTT
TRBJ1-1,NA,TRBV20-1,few,CSASVTGNTEAFF,TGCAGTGCTAGTGTAACAGGGAACACTGAAGCTTTCTTT
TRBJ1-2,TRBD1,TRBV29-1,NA,CSVESWDRGNGYTF,TGCAGCGTTGAATCCTGGGACAGGGGAAATGGCTACACCTTC
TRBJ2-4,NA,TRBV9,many,CASSPRDGVLAKNIQYF,TGTGCCAGCAGCCCCAGGGACGGGGTCCTAGCCAAAAACATTCAGTACTTC
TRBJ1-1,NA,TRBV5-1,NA,CASSFRAGSAEAFF,TGCGCCAGCAGCTTTCGGGCAGGGTCTGCTGAAGCTTTCTTT
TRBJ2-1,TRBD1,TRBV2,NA,CASTYRRGNEQFF,TGTGCCAGCACCTACCGCAGGGGGAATGAGCAGTTCTTC
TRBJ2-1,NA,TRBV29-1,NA,CSLMGERTSYNEQFF,TGCAGCCTTATGGGAGAGCGGACCTCCTACAATGAGCAGTTCTTC
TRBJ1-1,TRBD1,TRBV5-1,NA,CASSLDGTAGNTEAFF,TGCGCCAGCAGCTTGGACGGGACAGCCGGGAACACTGAAGCTTTCTTT
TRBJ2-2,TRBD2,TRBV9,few,CASNSGSLDTGELFF,TGTGCCAGCAATAGCGGGAGCCTAGACACCGGGGAGCTGTTTTTT
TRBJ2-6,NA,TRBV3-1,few,CASSQAVSGANVLTF,TGTGCCAGCAGCCAAGCGGTGTCTGGGGCCAACGTCCTGACTTTC
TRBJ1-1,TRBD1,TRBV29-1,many,CSSRQGNTEAFF,TGCAGCTCTCGACAGGGGAACACTGAAGCTTTCTTT
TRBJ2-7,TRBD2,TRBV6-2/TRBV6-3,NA,CASSSHPAGGPYEQYF,TGTGCCAGCAGTTCTCATCCAGCGGGAGGCCCATACGAGCAGTACTTC
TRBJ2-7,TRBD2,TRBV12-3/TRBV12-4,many,CASSNPSGGPRMNEQYF,TGTGCCAGCAGTAATCCCAGCGGGGGACCCCGGATGAACGAGCAGTACTTC
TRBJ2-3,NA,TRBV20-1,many,CSARESQSTDTQYF,TGCAGTGCTAGAGAGTCCCAGAGCACAGATACGCAGTATTTT
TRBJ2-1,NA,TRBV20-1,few,CSAPDPLTRSSYNEQFF,TGCAGTGCTCCTGACCCTTTGACTAGGAGCTCCTACAATGAGCAGTTCTTC
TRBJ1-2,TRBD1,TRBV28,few,CASRQPPGTGEGYGYTF,TGTGCCAGCAGGCAACCCCCCGGGACAGGGGAGGGCTATGGCTACACCTTC
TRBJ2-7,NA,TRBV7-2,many,CASSPNRDSSYEQYF,TGTGCCAGCAGCCCTAATCGGGACTCCTCCTACGAGCAGTACTTC
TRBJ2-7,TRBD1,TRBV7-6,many,CASSLGSGTGKEQYF,TGTGCCAGCAGCTTAGGCTCTGGGACAGGGAAAGAGCAGTACTTC
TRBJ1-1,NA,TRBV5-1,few,CASSHAQNPNTEAFF,TGCGCCAGCAGCCACGCTCAGAACCCGAACACTGAAGCTTTCTTT
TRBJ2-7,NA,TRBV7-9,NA,CASSLASSGARGDF,TGTGCCAGCAGCTTAGCGTCATCGGGGGCTAGGGGGGACTTC
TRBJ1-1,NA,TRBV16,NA,CASSPTGRGTEAFF,TGTGCCAGCAGCCCGACGGGCAGGGGAACTGAAGCTTTCTTT
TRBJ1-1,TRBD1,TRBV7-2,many,CASSPRDRANTEAFF,TGTGCCAGCAGCCCCAGGGACAGGGCGAACACTGAAGCTTTCTTT